This paragraph covers one T cell receptor (beta chain) sequence. This clone is medium-sized (0.01 to 0.1%). Its antigen specificity is not known. No much larger clonotype is one base removed from it; base qualities were not supplied. The CDR3 covers 16 residues, taking in both the cysteine and the phenylalanine. Only the CDR3 region is kept as DNA, spanning 48 bases read in frame from base 1. V and J lose 2 bases and 0 bases, and a span of 13 bases separates them. Based on the germline V gene, the CDR1 and CDR2 sequences are MNHGY and SAAAGT. The immunoSEQ Assay was used to sequence TCR beta CDR3 regions from DNA. As for the original processing: To compute T cell density, TCR beta template counts were normalized to usable DNA, which was estimated by amplifying housekeeping genes. Richness was estimated with the preseqR package, extrapolating to 400,000 templates for PBMC samples and 120,000 templates for tissue samples. Clonality was defined as one minus Pielou's evenness. Differential abundance testing on productive amino-acid clonotypes, with a minimum total count of 5 and an alpha of 0.1, was used to identify tissue-enriched TCRs. The Jaccard Index and the Morisita Overlap Index were used to measure repertoire overlap between compartments. GLIPH grouped TCR beta CDR3s together with public tetramer-defined viral CDR3s, and a viral motif had to include at least three viral sequences and show V-gene enrichment. Here the immuneACCESS table is served through TCRdb, limited to in-frame sequences with V and J called. Missing clones are a known gap in these copies; in checked studies unresolved V genes cover under half, and the rest lacks a known reason. V and J calls and clone size are as listed in that table; D and trimming were resolved from the DNA. Across this sample there are several thousand clones, with 29% seen only once. The biggest ten clones account for around 17% of the sample.

This sample is part of a study of T cells in localized non-small cell lung cancer (dated by TCRdb to about 2020). For the study in its entirety: The study examined T cell repertoires in hundreds of patients with early-stage NSCLC and compared tumors with uninvolved tumor-adjacent lungs. The cohort was made up of some 240 treatment-naive NSCLC patients whose localized lung tumors had been resected. NSCLC patients had a mean age of around 70 years, and more than 120 were male and 107 female.

Here is what the overall study found, with its caveats: Because multi-region tumor sequencing was not done, intratumor heterogeneity could not be ruled out. Of the top 100 tumor clones, a median of approximately 60 were detected in paired uninvolved adjacent lung; around 27 were also among that lung's top 100. Longer overall survival was associated with higher blood T cell density, whereas shorter survival was associated with higher adjacent-lung clonality. Since the design was exploratory, TCR variables were selected using unadjusted p-values with no false-discovery rate correction. Uninvolved tumor-adjacent lung showed the highest T cell clonality, higher than tumor, which suggests more focused antigenic responses in the adjacent lung.

At diagnosis, tumor, uninvolved tumor-adjacent lung and peripheral blood were collected and then preserved as a mix of FFPE and fresh-frozen material. This sequence was found in a man aged 40 to 70 with stage III lung adenocarcinoma. The sequence is built from TRBV6-8 and TRBJ1-2; a confident D gene designation cannot be given. The material was lung tumor tissue, obtained before any cancer treatment. The bases are TGTGCCAGCAGTTACCCCCAACACATAACTAACTATGGCTACACCTTC. The translation is CASSYPQHITNYGYTF.